One sample yielded the 19 T cell receptor beta chains listed below, sequenced in a study of Graves' ophthalmopathy and Graves' hyperthyroidism. Using RNA transcripts, the TCR beta CDR3 regions were amplified. Second-round multiplex PCR came after a first-round RT-PCR that employed HTBI primers. TCRdb called the multiplex PCR reads again in MiXCR, with one record for every CDR3 protein. There are over a million distinct CDR3 sequences in the sample; 35% to 40% occur only once, and 11% lies in the top ten. Source material: peripheral blood or thyroid tissue (not recorded which). The source of these receptors is an adult man with Graves' hyperthyroidism.

V is TRBV19 and J is TRBJ1-1, with a tentative D call TRBD1 (5 bases). The CDR3 has 13 amino acids. Germline V gives CDR1 LNHDA, CDR2 SQIVND (reference sequence). The germline V and J ends were trimmed by 6 bases and 4 bases, with 12 bases remaining between them. CDR3 coding DNA: TGTGCCAGTAGCGAGACAGACCTCACTGAAGCTTTCTTT. This encodes CASSETDLTEAFF.

This clonotype was counted between two and nine times. The chain links TRBV10-3 to TRBJ1-3; unclear D gene. Germline values: CDR1 ENHRY, CDR2 SYGVKD. Between the trimmed V and J ends, which lost 11 bases and 4 bases, there was a span of 18 bases. This CDR3 spans 14 amino acids. The chain's CDR3 is CAPGRRVRGNTIYF. Written as DNA, the CDR3 is TGTGCCCCCGGACGTCGGGTCCGCGGAAACACCATATATTTT.

This clonotype was recorded a few times. This rearrangement joins TRBV20-1 to TRBJ2-7; TRBD2 matches at 12 bases. Germline values: CDR1 DFQATT, CDR2 SNEGSKA (reference sequence). V lost 6 bases and J lost 3; bases outside the gene matches: 6. The CDR3 sequence is 14 residues long. CDR3 nucleotides: TGCAGTGCCTCGACTAGCGGGGGCCTCTACGAGCAGTACTTC. Its protein is CSASTSGGLYEQYF.

This clonotype has more than one count but fewer than ten. The chain recombines TRBV7-2 with TRBJ2-7; TRBD2 aligns across 8 bases. Germline-derived CDR1 and CDR2 are SGHTA and FQGNSA. V was clipped by 4 bases and J by 0 bases; unmatched bases: 5. The CDR3 consists of 15 residues. The CDR3 sequence is CASSSETSDSYEQYF. The CDR3 DNA follows: TGTGCCAGCAGCTCCGAGACTAGCGACTCCTACGAGCAGTACTTC.

A word on this clonotype: This may arise from a read error, as a much more abundant clone is one base away. This rearrangement joins TRBV19 to TRBJ1-4; 7 bases line up with TRBD1. Looked up from germline, CDR1 is LNHDA and CDR2 is SQIVND (reference sequence). V dropped 7 bases and J dropped 4; count of bases not matched to a gene: 9. The CDR3 spans 15 residues. CDR3 amino acids: CASNIMGQSNEKLFF. Here the CDR3 DNA reads TGTGCCAGTAATATCATGGGACAGAGTAATGAAAAACTGTTTTTT.

There are a few counts of this clonotype. The chain carries TRBV10-1 and TRBJ1-3; maybe TRBD1 (5 bases). V was trimmed by 6 bases and J by 1 base, leaving 22 bases between them. The CDR3 extends over 18 amino acids. Germline V gene sequence: CDR1 WNHNN, CDR2 SYGVQD (reference sequence). This CDR3 is CASSQARQLDPSGNTIYF. CDR3 bases: TGCGCCAGCAGCCAAGCAAGACAGTTAGATCCTTCTGGAAACACCATATATTTT.

The V gene is TRBV7-2, the J gene TRBJ2-7, with TRBD1 matching over 7 bases. V was clipped by 1 base and J by 6 bases; unmatched bases: 9. This CDR3 comprises 15 residues. Germline loops: CDR1 SGHTA, CDR2 FQGNSA. CDR3 amino acids: CASSLDPGGISEQYF. The CDR3 DNA sequence: TGTGCCAGCAGCTTAGATCCAGGGGGTATCTCCGAGCAGTACTTC.

V and J are TRBV7-8 and TRBJ1-1, with D possibly TRBD1 on 5 matching bases. The length of the CDR3 is 15 residues. The germline gives CDR1 SGHVS, CDR2 FQNEAQ. V was clipped by 5 bases and J by 0 bases, with 13 bases between them. CDR3 region: CASSPLAGLNTEAFF. The CDR3 nucleotides are TGTGCCAGCAGCCCCCTGGCAGGGTTGAACACTGAAGCTTTCTTT.

The chain is built from TRBV9 and TRBJ1-2, with unresolved D. V was clipped by 4 bases and J by 5 bases, with 9 bases between them. The CDR3 runs to 12 residues. Per the germline V gene, CDR1 is SGDLS and CDR2 is YYNGEE. Here the CDR3 reads CASSTGRYGYTF. CDR3 nucleotide sequence: TGTGCCAGCAGCACCGGTAGATATGGCTACACCTTC. The entire variable domain, with the rest obtained from reference TRBV9 and TRBJ1-2, is as follows: DSGVTQTPKHLITATGQRVTLRCSPRSGDLSVYWYQQSLDQGLQFLIQYYNGEERAKGNILERFSAQQFPDLHSELNLSSLELGDSALYFCASSTGRYGYTFGSGTRLTVV.

The chain uses TRBV7-8 and TRBJ2-2; 8 nucleotides line up with TRBD1. Germline V gene data show CDR1 as SGHVS and CDR2 as FQNEAQ. The CDR3 has 19 amino acids. The trim removed 3 bases at V and 0 bases at J, leaving 12 bases unmatched. CDR3 nucleotides: TGTGCCAGCAGCTTTAGTGGACAGGGATACCTGGCGAACACCGGGGAGCTGTTTTTT. This translates into CASSFSGQGYLANTGELFF. The full variable domain, its missing parts supplied by reference TRBV7-8 and TRBJ2-2, is GAGVSQSPRYKVAKRGQDVALRCDPISGHVSLFWYQQALGQGPEFLTYFQNEAQLDKSGLPSDRFFAERPEGSVSTLKIQRTQQEDSAVYLCASSFSGQGYLANTGELFFGEGSRLTVL.

This clonotype has ten or more counts. The chain uses TRBV10-3 and TRBJ1-3; D unclear. The V and J ends lost 8 bases and 2 bases respectively, with 10 bases between them. The CDR3 has 13 amino acids. The germline V gene encodes CDR1 ENHRY and CDR2 SYGVKD. The DNA of the CDR3 is TGTGCCATCGCCGAAAATACTGGAAACACCATATATTTT. Residues: CAIAENTGNTIYF.

The CDR3 region is CASSLQRGTGGYEQYF. In nucleotides, the CDR3 is TGTGCCAGCAGCCTCCAAAGGGGGACGGGGGGCTACGAGCAGTACTTC. The chain has TRBV7-2 and TRBJ2-7, with D maybe TRBD2 (7 bases). Germline V gene sequence: CDR1 SGHTA, CDR2 FQGNSA. This CDR3 spans 16 amino acids. The V and J ends lost 5 bases and 3 bases respectively, with 20 bases between them. The whole variable domain, filled in from reference TRBV7-2 and TRBJ2-7, reads GAGVSQSPSNKVTEKGKDVELRCDPISGHTALYWYRQSLGQGLEFLIYFQGNSAPDKSGLPSDRFSAERTGGSVSTLTIQRTQQEDSAVYLCASSLQRGTGGYEQYFGPGTRLTVT.

This rearrangement joins TRBV11-2 to TRBJ2-5; D ambiguous. The CDR3 has 15 residues. Trimming stripped 1 base from V and 5 bases from J, with 14 bases between. CDR1 and CDR2 from the germline V gene are SGHAT and FQNNGV. The CDR3 sequence is CASSLGPGLSETQYF. Written as DNA, the CDR3 is TGTGCCAGCAGCTTAGGGCCGGGTTTGTCGGAGACCCAGTACTTC.

The V call is TRBV12-3 or TRBV12-4, the J call TRBJ2-7; D is uncertain. The CDR3 consists of 15 residues. Trimming took 6 bases from V and 0 from J, leaving 15 bases between them. The DNA for the CDR3 is TGTGCCAGCAGCCCAAGGCCGCCCTACTCCTACGAGCAGTACTTC. It is translated as CASSPRPPYSYEQYF.

This clonotype was picked up a small number of times. This chain connects TRBV7-3 to TRBJ2-7; 9 nucleotides line up with TRBD1. Germline V gene data show CDR1 as SGHTA and CDR2 as FQGTGA. The CDR3 is made up of 15 amino acids. V lost 5 bases, J lost 4 bases, and 9 bases stayed unmatched. CDR3 residues: CASSQTGGTLYEQYF. CDR3 nucleotide sequence: TGTGCCAGCAGCCAAACAGGGGGCACCTTGTACGAGCAGTACTTC.

This clonotype was counted many times. The chain uses TRBV7-9 and TRBJ1-3; D possibly corresponds to TRBD1 (6 bases). The V end was cut by 7 bases, the J end by 0 bases, with 19 bases between. Germline CDR1 and CDR2: SEHNR and FQNEAQ (reference sequence). The CDR3 consists of 17 residues. The CDR3 here is CASNQSGGEASGNTIYF. The CDR3 DNA reads TGTGCCAGCAACCAATCGGGGGGCGAAGCCTCTGGAAACACCATATATTTT.

Remarks on this clonotype: The CDR3 does not end in the conserved phenylalanine or tryptophan, so this is likely a read error. Because the CDR3's place on the DNA is in doubt, the DNA is left out and the CDR3 is given as listed by TCRdb. J is TRBJ2-2 and V is TRBV7-3. Germline V gives CDR1 SGHTA, CDR2 FQGTGA. The CDR3 length is 18 residues, termini included. The CDR3 is CASSSLGFRSREHRGAGR.

The chain carries TRBV27 and TRBJ1-5; 8 bases match TRBD1. After removal of 4 bases from V and 5 bases from J, the junction contained 4 bases not matched to a gene. Germline V CDR1 and CDR2: MNHEY, SMNVEV (reference sequence). CDR3 size: 14 residues. The CDR3 reads CASSSQGVHQPQHF. CDR3 coding DNA: TGTGCCAGCAGTTCACAGGGGGTGCATCAGCCCCAGCATTTT.

V gene TRBV7-6 combines with J gene TRBJ2-2; D is uncertain. Germline V gives CDR1 SGHVS, CDR2 FNYEAQ. The CDR3 length is 13 residues. V shed 1 base and J shed 7 bases, with 7 bases lying between them. The CDR3: CASSLVASGELFF. CDR3 DNA: TGTGCCAGCAGCTTAGTCGCTAGCGGGGAGCTGTTTTTT.